These T cell receptor beta chains were read from a single sample in a study of shared clonotypes between healthy human individuals. The protocol was immunoSEQ multiplex PCR, while the TCRdb copy is restricted to in-frame clones and leaves out a portion. The sample gives under 750,000 clones, over 55% of which show up once; approximately 1.8% is in the top ten. Material: memory CD4+ T cells sorted from blood. These receptors were taken from a woman under 40 in good health. Both conserved end residues are part of each CDR3. Each record gives: CDR3 DNA, CDR3 protein, CDR3 length, clone size, D gene, J gene, V gene. A D gene is named only where the DNA matches it firmly. The listing skips clone size in some rows; elsewhere it reads once, few, many or a size class.

CDR3 DNA: TGTGCCAGCAGCCTTAGCGGGAGCGCCATGGGAGAGCAGTTCTTC; CDR3 protein: CASSLSGSAMGEQFF; CDR3 length: 15; clone size: many; D gene: TRBD2; J gene: TRBJ2-1; V gene: TRBV27
CDR3 DNA: TGTGCCTGGAGTGTCGGGCTAGCTTTTGGCGGGGAGCTGTTTTTT; CDR3 protein: CAWSVGLAFGGELFF; CDR3 length: 15; clone size: .; D gene: .; J gene: TRBJ2-2; V gene: TRBV30
CDR3 DNA: TGTGCCAGTAGCAACCGGGACAGGGGAAGTGAGCAGTTCTTC; CDR3 protein: CASSNRDRGSEQFF; CDR3 length: 14; clone size: .; D gene: TRBD1; J gene: TRBJ2-1; V gene: TRBV19
CDR3 DNA: TGTGCCAGCAGTGCCTACACCGGGACTAGCGGGACCTACGAGCAGTACTTC; CDR3 protein: CASSAYTGTSGTYEQYF; CDR3 length: 17; clone size: .; D gene: TRBD2; J gene: TRBJ2-7; V gene: TRBV6-1
CDR3 DNA: TGTGCCAGCAGCTTGCTGGTCGCCGGTTCCTACGAGCAGTACTTC; CDR3 protein: CASSLLVAGSYEQYF; CDR3 length: 15; clone size: .; D gene: .; J gene: TRBJ2-7; V gene: TRBV4-2
CDR3 DNA: TGTGCCAGCACCCCGGGAGGATACGCCAAAAACATTCAGTACTTC; CDR3 protein: CASTPGGYAKNIQYF; CDR3 length: 15; clone size: few; D gene: TRBD2; J gene: TRBJ2-4; V gene: TRBV7-8
CDR3 DNA: TGCGCCAGCAGCCAGACGGGACAGGGCTACGAGCAGTACTTC; CDR3 protein: CASSQTGQGYEQYF; CDR3 length: 14; clone size: .; D gene: TRBD1; J gene: TRBJ2-7; V gene: TRBV4-1
CDR3 DNA: TGTGCCTGGAGTACCAAGGGACGGATAAATGAAAAACTGTTTTTT; CDR3 protein: CAWSTKGRINEKLFF; CDR3 length: 15; clone size: .; D gene: .; J gene: TRBJ1-4; V gene: TRBV30
CDR3 DNA: TGTGCCAGCGCTCCCCAAAGGGACACTGAAGCTTTCTTT; CDR3 protein: CASAPQRDTEAFF; CDR3 length: 13; clone size: few; D gene: .; J gene: TRBJ1-1; V gene: TRBV11-1
CDR3 DNA: TGTGCCAGCAGTTTAAGGGGGACTATATACAATGAGCAGTTCTTC; CDR3 protein: CASSLRGTIYNEQFF; CDR3 length: 15; clone size: few; D gene: .; J gene: TRBJ2-1; V gene: TRBV27
CDR3 DNA: TGTGCCAGCAGAGCTCCGGGACTGACCTACAATGAGCAGTTCTTC; CDR3 protein: CASRAPGLTYNEQFF; CDR3 length: 15; clone size: .; D gene: .; J gene: TRBJ2-1; V gene: TRBV6-4
CDR3 DNA: TGTGCCAGCAGTGAACTAGCGGGAGCTAACAATGAGCAGTTCTTC; CDR3 protein: CASSELAGANNEQFF; CDR3 length: 15; clone size: .; D gene: TRBD2; J gene: TRBJ2-1; V gene: TRBV28
CDR3 DNA: TGTGCCAGCAGTTTACTCCTCACCCTTTTTAGCGGGAGTTCCTATGAGCAGTTCTTC; CDR3 protein: CASSLLLTLFSGSSYEQFF; CDR3 length: 19; clone size: .; D gene: TRBD2; J gene: TRBJ2-1; V gene: TRBV28
CDR3 DNA: TGTGCCAGCTCACCACAGGGGCGCACGGATACGCAGTATTTT; CDR3 protein: CASSPQGRTDTQYF; CDR3 length: 14; clone size: many; D gene: .; J gene: TRBJ2-3; V gene: TRBV18
CDR3 DNA: TGTGCCAGCAGCTGGGAGTGGTCCTACGAGCAGTACTTC; CDR3 protein: CASSWEWSYEQYF; CDR3 length: 13; clone size: .; D gene: .; J gene: TRBJ2-7; V gene: TRBV6-6
CDR3 DNA: TGTGCCAGCAGTTCCGTAGCGGGAGGGTACGAGCAGTACTTC; CDR3 protein: CASSSVAGGYEQYF; CDR3 length: 14; clone size: .; D gene: TRBD2; J gene: TRBJ2-7; V gene: TRBV6-5
CDR3 DNA: TGTGCCTCCAAACAGGACTACGAGCAGTACTTC; CDR3 protein: CASKQDYEQYF; CDR3 length: 11; clone size: .; D gene: .; J gene: TRBJ2-7; V gene: TRBV6-5
CDR3 DNA: TGTGCCAGCAGCCCGGGGGGATTCACCGGGGAGCTGTTTTTT; CDR3 protein: CASSPGGFTGELFF; CDR3 length: 14; clone size: .; D gene: TRBD2; J gene: TRBJ2-2; V gene: TRBV11-3
CDR3 DNA: TGCGCCATTAGGGACGGCGGAAGCACAGATACGCAGTATTTT; CDR3 protein: CAIRDGGSTDTQYF; CDR3 length: 14; clone size: .; D gene: .; J gene: TRBJ2-3; V gene: TRBV5-1
CDR3 DNA: TGTGCCAGCAGCCCGGACCAGGGGGCCCGAACTGAAGCTTTCTTT; CDR3 protein: CASSPDQGARTEAFF; CDR3 length: 15; clone size: .; D gene: TRBD1; J gene: TRBJ1-1; V gene: TRBV28
CDR3 DNA: TGTGCCAGCAGCTTGGGGGTATTTGCGTCCTACAATGAGCAGTTCTTC; CDR3 protein: CASSLGVFASYNEQFF; CDR3 length: 16; clone size: .; D gene: .; J gene: TRBJ2-1; V gene: TRBV5-6
CDR3 DNA: TGCAGCGTTGAAGTTGAAGCGGCCCAAACCGGGGAGCTGTTTTTT; CDR3 protein: CSVEVEAAQTGELFF; CDR3 length: 15; clone size: .; D gene: .; J gene: TRBJ2-2; V gene: TRBV29-1
CDR3 DNA: TGTGCCAGCAGTTCCCCGTCGGCGGGAGGATGGGAGCAGTACTTC; CDR3 protein: CASSSPSAGGWEQYF; CDR3 length: 15; clone size: .; D gene: TRBD2; J gene: TRBJ2-7; V gene: TRBV28
CDR3 DNA: TGTGCCAGCAGTGGGGACAGGCACGGTGGGTATACGCAGTATTTT; CDR3 protein: CASSGDRHGGYTQYF; CDR3 length: 15; clone size: .; D gene: TRBD1; J gene: TRBJ2-3; V gene: TRBV25-1
CDR3 DNA: TGTGCCAGTAGTATAGCCCTAGCGAGTACCGGGGAGCTGTTTTTT; CDR3 protein: CASSIALASTGELFF; CDR3 length: 15; clone size: .; D gene: .; J gene: TRBJ2-2; V gene: TRBV19
CDR3 DNA: TGTGCCAGCAGCTGGGGACGGACAGATACGCAGTATTTT; CDR3 protein: CASSWGRTDTQYF; CDR3 length: 13; clone size: .; D gene: .; J gene: TRBJ2-3; V gene: TRBV11-3
CDR3 DNA: TGCGCCAGCAGCTTGGACAGGGTGGATTACAATGAGCAGTTCTTC; CDR3 protein: CASSLDRVDYNEQFF; CDR3 length: 15; clone size: many; D gene: .; J gene: TRBJ2-1; V gene: TRBV5-1
CDR3 DNA: TGTGCCAGCAGTGAATCCGGGACGGCGAACACCGGGGAGCTGTTTTTT; CDR3 protein: CASSESGTANTGELFF; CDR3 length: 16; clone size: .; D gene: .; J gene: TRBJ2-2; V gene: TRBV2
CDR3 DNA: TGCGCCAGCAGCTTGACCCCGAACACTGAAGCTTTCTTT; CDR3 protein: CASSLTPNTEAFF; CDR3 length: 13; clone size: .; D gene: .; J gene: TRBJ1-1; V gene: TRBV5-1
CDR3 DNA: TGCGCCAGCAGTCAATTCCGGGACAGGGTGTATTTTCGGTTCTTC; CDR3 protein: CASSQFRDRVYFRFF; CDR3 length: 15; clone size: .; D gene: TRBD1; J gene: TRBJ2-1; V gene: TRBV23-1
CDR3 DNA: TGTGCCAGTAGTCCCGGGACTAGCGGTTGGAATGAGCAGTTCTTC; CDR3 protein: CASSPGTSGWNEQFF; CDR3 length: 15; clone size: .; D gene: TRBD2; J gene: TRBJ2-1; V gene: TRBV19
CDR3 DNA: TGTGCCACCAGCAGAGAAGGAGGTCAGCCCCAGCATTTT; CDR3 protein: CATSREGGQPQHF; CDR3 length: 13; clone size: .; D gene: .; J gene: TRBJ1-5; V gene: TRBV15
CDR3 DNA: TGTGCCAGCTCACCATCGCGGGACGGCACAGATACGCAGTATTTT; CDR3 protein: CASSPSRDGTDTQYF; CDR3 length: 15; clone size: few; D gene: .; J gene: TRBJ2-3; V gene: TRBV18
CDR3 DNA: TGCAGTCTTGGATCCCTTGACGAGCAGTACTTC; CDR3 protein: CSLGSLDEQYF; CDR3 length: 11; clone size: .; D gene: .; J gene: TRBJ2-7; V gene: TRBV20-1
CDR3 DNA: TGTGCCAGCAGCCGCAGGCCTACGCAGTATTTT; CDR3 protein: CASSRRPTQYF; CDR3 length: 11; clone size: .; D gene: .; J gene: TRBJ2-3; V gene: TRBV28
CDR3 DNA: TGCGCCAGCAGCTCCGCTGACCCGGGGGAAAAACTGTTTTTT; CDR3 protein: CASSSADPGEKLFF; CDR3 length: 14; clone size: .; D gene: .; J gene: TRBJ1-4; V gene: TRBV5-1
CDR3 DNA: TGCAGCGTTGAAGAGGGCGGAGACGAGCAGTACTTC; CDR3 protein: CSVEEGGDEQYF; CDR3 length: 12; clone size: few; D gene: .; J gene: TRBJ2-7; V gene: TRBV29-1
CDR3 DNA: TGTGCCAGCACCAGTCGGGACCCCTCCTACAATGAGCAGTTCTTC; CDR3 protein: CASTSRDPSYNEQFF; CDR3 length: 15; clone size: .; D gene: .; J gene: TRBJ2-1; V gene: TRBV2
CDR3 DNA: TGCGCCAGCAGCTTTCTCGGCGGGAGGGTGTACGAGCAGTACTTC; CDR3 protein: CASSFLGGRVYEQYF; CDR3 length: 15; clone size: .; D gene: TRBD2; J gene: TRBJ2-7; V gene: TRBV5-1
CDR3 DNA: TGCGCCAGCAGCCAAGGGAACAGGGGAACCCCTTACGAGCAGTACTTC; CDR3 protein: CASSQGNRGTPYEQYF; CDR3 length: 16; clone size: .; D gene: TRBD1; J gene: TRBJ2-7; V gene: TRBV4-1
CDR3 DNA: TGTGCCAGCAGTGAAAGTGCGTGGCAGGGGGGAGATACGCAGTATTTT; CDR3 protein: CASSESAWQGGDTQYF; CDR3 length: 16; clone size: .; D gene: .; J gene: TRBJ2-3; V gene: TRBV6-1